These T cell receptor beta chains were read from a single sample in a study of monozygotic twins with cystic fibrosis. TCRdb keeps only in-frame clones here, not all; method: immunoSEQ multiplex PCR. This sample has just under 20,000 clones; roughly nine tenths occur once, and the top ten carry more than 1.5%. The sequenced sample consisted of blood. The receptors come from a girl aged 2 to 10 with cystic fibrosis. CDR3s include the opening cysteine and the closing phenylalanine or tryptophan. A D gene is named only where the DNA matches it firmly. Clone size is stated in some rows and not others, as once, few, many or a class when expanded.

size: -
J: TRBJ1-2
V: TRBV11-2
D: -
DNA: TGTGCCAGCAGCCCCGGACTGACCCCGACCTTCTATGGCTACACCTTC
CDR3: CASSPGLTPTFYGYTF

size: -
J: TRBJ1-2
V: TRBV30
D: -
DNA: TGTGCCTGGTCATATGGGACAACAAACTATGGCTACACCTTC
CDR3: CAWSYGTTNYGYTF

size: -
J: TRBJ1-1
V: TRBV4-1
D: -
DNA: TGCGCCAGCAGCCAAGGACGGGACCTCAGAGAAGCTTTCTTT
CDR3: CASSQGRDLREAFF

size: -
J: TRBJ2-7
V: TRBV21-1
D: -
DNA: TGTGCCACCGGCAGTCTAAACGTACCCGCGGGGGGGCCGCGCGAGCAGTACTTC
CDR3: CATGSLNVPAGGPREQYF

size: -
J: TRBJ1-4
V: TRBV14
D: -
DNA: TGTGCCAGCAGCCAGGGGGCAAGAAATGAAAAACTGTTTTTT
CDR3: CASSQGARNEKLFF

size: -
J: TRBJ2-5
V: TRBV7-2
D: -
DNA: TGTGCCAGCAGCTGGGTCCTAGCCTGGGGAGAGACCCAGTACTTC
CDR3: CASSWVLAWGETQYF

size: -
J: TRBJ2-7
V: TRBV4-3
D: TRBD2
DNA: TGCGCCAGCAGCCAAGATAAGGTGCGCGGGAGAGGCGAGCAGTACTTC
CDR3: CASSQDKVRGRGEQYF

size: -
J: TRBJ2-2
V: TRBV6-4
D: -
DNA: TGTGCCAGCAGTGCTGTCGACAGACCGAACACCGGGGAGCTGTTTTTT
CDR3: CASSAVDRPNTGELFF

size: -
J: TRBJ1-1
V: TRBV11-2
D: TRBD1
DNA: TGTGCCAGCAGCTTGACAGGGAGCGCTGAAGCTTTCTTT
CDR3: CASSLTGSAEAFF

size: once
J: TRBJ2-7
V: TRBV5-1
D: -
DNA: TGCGCCAGCAGCTTGGATGCCGGACAACGAAACGAGCAGTACTTC
CDR3: CASSLDAGQRNEQYF

size: -
J: TRBJ2-5
V: TRBV7-8
D: -
DNA: TGTGCCAGCAGCTTGGACTTCGGGCCAAGGGGAGAGACCCAGTACTTC
CDR3: CASSLDFGPRGETQYF

size: once
J: TRBJ1-1
V: TRBV6-5
D: -
DNA: TGTGCCAGCATGAGAGACACTGAAGCTTTCTTT
CDR3: CASMRDTEAFF

size: -
J: TRBJ2-3
V: TRBV29-1
D: TRBD1
DNA: TGCAGCGTTGACAAAGGGACAGGGGTCCCAACAGATACGCAGTATTTT
CDR3: CSVDKGTGVPTDTQYF

size: -
J: TRBJ2-1
V: TRBV19
D: TRBD1
DNA: TGTGCCAGTAGTATAGATCTGGGACAGCCCAATGAGCAGTTCTTC
CDR3: CASSIDLGQPNEQFF

size: -
J: TRBJ2-7
V: TRBV5-4
D: -
DNA: TGTGCCAGCAGCTTGGAGGCAGGGCGCGAGCAGTACTTC
CDR3: CASSLEAGREQYF

size: -
J: TRBJ2-3
V: TRBV19
D: TRBD2
DNA: TGTGCCAGTAGTATCCCCCCACTAGCGGGAGTTACTAGCACAGATACGCAGTATTTT
CDR3: CASSIPPLAGVTSTDTQYF